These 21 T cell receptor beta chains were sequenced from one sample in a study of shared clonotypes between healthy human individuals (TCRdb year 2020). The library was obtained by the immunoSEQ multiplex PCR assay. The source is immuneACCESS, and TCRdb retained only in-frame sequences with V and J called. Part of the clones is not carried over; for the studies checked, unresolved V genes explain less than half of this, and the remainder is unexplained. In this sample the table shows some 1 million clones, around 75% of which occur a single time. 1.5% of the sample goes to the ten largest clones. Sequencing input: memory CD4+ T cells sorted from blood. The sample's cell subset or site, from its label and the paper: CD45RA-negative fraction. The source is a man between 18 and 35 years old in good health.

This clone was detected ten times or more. In DNA form, the CDR3 reads TGCGCCAGCAGTGAGTCTAGAGCAGGCCGAAACACCATATATTTT. It codes for CASSESRAGRNTIYF. V is TRBV10-1 and J is TRBJ1-3, with D unclear. V was pared by 0 bases and J by 5 bases, with 11 bases between. Germline V lookup: CDR1 WNHNN, CDR2 SYGVQD (reference sequence). The CDR3 loop spans 15 amino acids.

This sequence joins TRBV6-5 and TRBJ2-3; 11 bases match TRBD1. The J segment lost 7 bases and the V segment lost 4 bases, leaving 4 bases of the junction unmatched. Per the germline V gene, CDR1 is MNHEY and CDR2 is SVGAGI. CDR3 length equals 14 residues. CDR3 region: CASSFGQGAYTQYF. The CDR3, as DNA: TGTGCCAGCAGTTTTGGACAGGGGGCCTATACGCAGTATTTT.

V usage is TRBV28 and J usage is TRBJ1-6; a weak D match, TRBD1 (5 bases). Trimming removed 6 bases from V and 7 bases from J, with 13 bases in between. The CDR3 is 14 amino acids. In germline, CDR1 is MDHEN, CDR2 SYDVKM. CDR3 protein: CASRSGFRNSPLHF. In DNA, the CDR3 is TGTGCCAGCAGATCAGGGTTTAGGAATTCACCCCTCCACTTT.

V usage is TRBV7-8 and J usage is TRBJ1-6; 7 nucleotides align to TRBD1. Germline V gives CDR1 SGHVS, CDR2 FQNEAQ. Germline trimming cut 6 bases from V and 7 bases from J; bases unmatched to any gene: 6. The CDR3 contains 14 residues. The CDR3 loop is CASRNTGENSPLHF. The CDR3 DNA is TGTGCCAGCAGAAACACAGGGGAAAATTCACCCCTCCACTTT.

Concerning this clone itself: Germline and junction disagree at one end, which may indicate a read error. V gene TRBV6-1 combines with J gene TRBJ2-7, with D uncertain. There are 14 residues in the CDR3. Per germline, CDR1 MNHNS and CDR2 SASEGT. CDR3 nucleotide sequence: TGTGCCAGCAGTGAATTACAGAACTCCCACGAGCAGTACTTC. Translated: CASSELQNSHEQYF.

The CDR3 sequence is CATSRSSGVDEKLFF. The CDR3 nucleotides read TGTGCCACCAGCAGATCCTCCGGTGTAGATGAAAAACTGTTTTTT. The chain recombines TRBV15 with TRBJ1-4; D unresolved. The CDR3 length is 15 residues. Germline CDR1 reads LNHNV; CDR2 reads YYDKDF (reference sequence). The germline V and J ends were trimmed by 2 bases and 6 bases, with 13 bases remaining between them.

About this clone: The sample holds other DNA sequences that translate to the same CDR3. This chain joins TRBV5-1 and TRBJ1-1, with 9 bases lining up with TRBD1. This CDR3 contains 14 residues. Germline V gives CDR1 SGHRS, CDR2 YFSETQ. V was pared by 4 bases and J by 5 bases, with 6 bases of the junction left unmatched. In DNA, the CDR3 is TGCGCCAGCAGCCTGGGACAGGGCGGTACTGAAGCTTTCTTT. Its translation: CASSLGQGGTEAFF. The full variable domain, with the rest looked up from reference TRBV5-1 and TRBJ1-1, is KAGVTQTPRYLIKTRGQQVTLSCSPISGHRSVSWYQQTPGQGLQFLFEYFSETQRNKGNFPGRFSGRQFSNSRSEMNVSTLELGDSALYLCASSLGQGGTEAFFGQGTRLTVV.

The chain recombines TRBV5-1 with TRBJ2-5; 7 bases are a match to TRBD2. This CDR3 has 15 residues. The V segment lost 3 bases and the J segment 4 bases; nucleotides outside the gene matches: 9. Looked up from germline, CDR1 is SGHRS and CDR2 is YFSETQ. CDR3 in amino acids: CASSWAGLDPETQYF. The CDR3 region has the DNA TGCGCCAGCAGCTGGGCCGGACTAGACCCAGAGACCCAGTACTTC.

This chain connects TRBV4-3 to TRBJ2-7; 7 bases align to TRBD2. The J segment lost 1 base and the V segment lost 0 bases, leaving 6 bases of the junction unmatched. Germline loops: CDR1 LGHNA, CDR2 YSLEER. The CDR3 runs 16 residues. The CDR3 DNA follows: TGCGCCAGCAGCCAAGATTGGGCGGGGGTTTCCTACGAGCAGTACTTC. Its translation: CASSQDWAGVSYEQYF.

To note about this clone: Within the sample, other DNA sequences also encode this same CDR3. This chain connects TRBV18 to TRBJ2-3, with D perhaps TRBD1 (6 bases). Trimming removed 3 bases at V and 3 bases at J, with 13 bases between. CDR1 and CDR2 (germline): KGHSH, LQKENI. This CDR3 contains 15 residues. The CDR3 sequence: CASSPSGAGTDTQYF. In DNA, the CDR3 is TGTGCCAGCTCACCGTCAGGGGCAGGGACAGATACGCAGTATTTT.

CDR3 in amino acids: CASSPKGGAGDTQYF. CDR3 in DNA: TGTGCCAGCAGCCCAAAAGGGGGGGCCGGGGATACGCAGTATTTT. The V and J genes are TRBV7-8 and TRBJ2-3; maybe TRBD2 (7 bases). Between the trimmed V and J ends, which lost 5 bases and 6 bases, there was a span of 18 bases. Germline V gene lookup returns CDR1 SGHVS and CDR2 FQNEAQ. The CDR3 is 15 residues long. The complete variable domain, with remaining parts taken from reference TRBV7-8 and TRBJ2-3, reads GAGVSQSPRYKVAKRGQDVALRCDPISGHVSLFWYQQALGQGPEFLTYFQNEAQLDKSGLPSDRFFAERPEGSVSTLKIQRTQQEDSAVYLCASSPKGGAGDTQYFGPGTRLTVL.

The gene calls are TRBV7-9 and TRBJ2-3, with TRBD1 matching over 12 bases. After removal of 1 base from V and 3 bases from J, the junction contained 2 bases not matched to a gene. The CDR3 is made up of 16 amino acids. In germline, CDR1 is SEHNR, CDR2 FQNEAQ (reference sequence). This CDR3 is CASSLGDRGPTDTQYF. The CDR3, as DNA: TGTGCCAGCAGCTTAGGGGACAGGGGGCCAACAGATACGCAGTATTTT.

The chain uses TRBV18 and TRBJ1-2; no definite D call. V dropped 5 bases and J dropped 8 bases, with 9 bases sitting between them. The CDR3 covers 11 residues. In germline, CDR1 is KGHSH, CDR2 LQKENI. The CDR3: CASSYLEGYTF. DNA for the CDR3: TGTGCCAGCTCATACTTGGAAGGCTACACCTTC.

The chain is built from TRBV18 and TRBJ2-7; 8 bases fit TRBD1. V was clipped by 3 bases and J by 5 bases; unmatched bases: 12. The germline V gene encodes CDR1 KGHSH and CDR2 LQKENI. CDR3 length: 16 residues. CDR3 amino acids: CASSPLMGQARDEQYF. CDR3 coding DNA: TGTGCCAGCTCACCGCTGATGGGACAGGCCAGGGACGAGCAGTACTTC.

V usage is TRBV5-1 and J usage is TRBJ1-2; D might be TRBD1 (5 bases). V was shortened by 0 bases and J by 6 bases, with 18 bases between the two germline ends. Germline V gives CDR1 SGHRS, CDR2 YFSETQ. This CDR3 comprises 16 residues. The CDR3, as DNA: TGCGCCAGCAGCTTGGGGGATTTGTCGGGGACTCATGGCTACACCTTC. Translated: CASSLGDLSGTHGYTF.

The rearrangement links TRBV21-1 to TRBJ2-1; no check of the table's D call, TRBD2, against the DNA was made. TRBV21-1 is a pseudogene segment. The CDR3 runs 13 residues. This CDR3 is CASSKLTHNEQFF. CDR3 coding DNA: TGTGCCAGCAGCAAACTAACTCACAATGAGCAGTTCTTC.

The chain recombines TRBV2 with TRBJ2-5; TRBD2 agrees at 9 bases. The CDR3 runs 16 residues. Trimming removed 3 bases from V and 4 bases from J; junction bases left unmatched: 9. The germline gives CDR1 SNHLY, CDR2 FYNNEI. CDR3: CASSDRSGRRSETQYF. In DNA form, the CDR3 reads TGTGCCAGCAGTGACCGAAGCGGGAGGAGGTCAGAGACCCAGTACTTC.

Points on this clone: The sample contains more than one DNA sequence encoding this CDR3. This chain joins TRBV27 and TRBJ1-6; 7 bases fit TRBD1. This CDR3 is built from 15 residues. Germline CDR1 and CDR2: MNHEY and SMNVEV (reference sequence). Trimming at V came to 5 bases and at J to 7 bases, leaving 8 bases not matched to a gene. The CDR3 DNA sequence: TGTGCCAGCAGTAGTACCGGGACAGTAAATTCACCCCTCCACTTT. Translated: CASSSTGTVNSPLHF.

The CDR3 DNA reads as TGCGCCAGCAGCCGCGTCCCGGTCAGCGACAGTAAAGGCTACACCTTC. This gives the protein CASSRVPVSDSKGYTF. The V call is TRBV4-3, the J call TRBJ1-2; a weak D match, TRBD1 (5 bases). Germline-derived CDR1 and CDR2 are LGHNA and YSLEER. The CDR3 consists of 16 residues. Trimming stripped 4 bases from V and 8 bases from J, with 23 bases between.

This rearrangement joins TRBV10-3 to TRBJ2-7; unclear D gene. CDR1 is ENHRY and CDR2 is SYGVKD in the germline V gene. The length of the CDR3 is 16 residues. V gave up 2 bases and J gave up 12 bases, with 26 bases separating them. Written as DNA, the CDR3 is TGTGCCATCAGTGAGCCGAGGCAGGCGGTCACCGGCAAAAGGTACTTC. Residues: CAISEPRQAVTGKRYF.

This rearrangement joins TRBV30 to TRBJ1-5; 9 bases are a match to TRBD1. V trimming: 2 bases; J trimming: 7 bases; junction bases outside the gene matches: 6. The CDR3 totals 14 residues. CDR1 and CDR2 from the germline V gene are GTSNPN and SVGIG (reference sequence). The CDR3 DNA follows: TGTGCCTGGAGTCAAGGGACAGGGAACCAGCCCCAGCATTTT. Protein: CAWSQGTGNQPQHF.